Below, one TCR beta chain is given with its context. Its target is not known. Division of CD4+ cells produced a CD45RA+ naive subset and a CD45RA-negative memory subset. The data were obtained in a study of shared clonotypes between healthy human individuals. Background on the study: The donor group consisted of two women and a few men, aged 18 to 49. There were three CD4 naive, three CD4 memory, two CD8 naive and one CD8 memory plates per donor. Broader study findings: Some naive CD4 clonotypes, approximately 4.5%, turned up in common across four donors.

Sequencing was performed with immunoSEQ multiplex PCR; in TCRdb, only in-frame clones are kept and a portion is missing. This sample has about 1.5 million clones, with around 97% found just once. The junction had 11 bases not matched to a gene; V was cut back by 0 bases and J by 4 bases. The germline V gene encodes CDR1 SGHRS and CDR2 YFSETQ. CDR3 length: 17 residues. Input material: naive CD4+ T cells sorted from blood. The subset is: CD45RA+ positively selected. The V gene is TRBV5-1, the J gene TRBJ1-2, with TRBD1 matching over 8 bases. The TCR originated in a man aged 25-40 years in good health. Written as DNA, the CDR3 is TGCGCCAGCAGCTTGGGATCGGACAGGGACGGTGGCTATGGCTACACCTTC. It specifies CASSLGSDRDGGYGYTF. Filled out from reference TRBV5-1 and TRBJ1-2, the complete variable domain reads KAGVTQTPRYLIKTRGQQVTLSCSPISGHRSVSWYQQTPGQGLQFLFEYFSETQRNKGNFPGRFSGRQFSNSRSEMNVSTLELGDSALYLCASSLGSDRDGGYGYTFGSGTRLTVV.